This record looks at one T cell receptor beta chain sequence and its context. In germline, CDR1 is MNHEY, CDR2 SVGAGI. The CDR3 contains 14 residues. V was trimmed by 0 bases and J by 3 bases, leaving 8 bases between them. Produced via immunoSEQ multiplex PCR; TCRdb's table is partial and in-frame only. The repertoire has 80,000 to 95,000 clones, approximately 88% of them found once; the top ten carry roughly 1.4%. This sample is drawn from a study of OX40 agonist ivuxolimab in advanced cancers. Study-level information: It was ivuxolimab, an agonistic anti-OX40 (CD134) antibody, that patients were treated with. Earlier treatment with anti-PD-1, anti-PD-L1 or anti-CTLA-4 was permitted, and around 43% had received some.

Sequenced here: CD4+ or CD8+ T cells sorted from blood, sampled in a trial of the OX40 agonist ivuxolimab. The chain has TRBV6-5 and TRBJ2-5; a possible D gene is TRBD1 (5 bases). The TCR originated in an adult with an advanced solid tumor such as melanoma, head and neck, liver or kidney cancer. The CDR3 nucleotides are TGTGCCAGCAGTTACTCGGGCAGGGAAGAGACCCAGTACTTC. Protein product: CASSYSGREETQYF.